A selection of T cell receptor beta chains follows, all from one sample in a study of shared clonotypes between healthy human individuals. TCRdb's table, derived via immunoSEQ multiplex PCR, lists solely in-frame clones and lacks some. This repertoire shows some 490,000 clones, approximately 80% found once; its top ten account for around 13%. The sequencing input was PBMCs. The receptor set was obtained from a woman aged 40 to 50 in good health. Some clones in this sample may be carry-over from other donors' samples. Each CDR3 is given with its conserved first and last residue. D genes are given only for firm matches. Size is stated for part of the rows, as once, few or many counts, or as a class when the clone is expanded.

d_call: TRBD2
v_call: TRBV12-5
clone_size: few
j_call: TRBJ2-1
cdr3_nt: TGTGCTAGTGGTTTTTCGATAGCGGGAGGGGTGTCCAATGAGCAGTTCTTC
cdr3_aa: CASGFSIAGGVSNEQFF

d_call: NA
v_call: TRBV6-6
clone_size: NA
j_call: TRBJ1-3
cdr3_nt: TGTGCCAGCAGTCGACAGGAAGGGGGAAACACCATATATTTT
cdr3_aa: CASSRQEGGNTIYF

d_call: NA
v_call: TRBV25-1
clone_size: NA
j_call: TRBJ2-1
cdr3_nt: TGTGCCAGCAGTGGGTCGAATAGCCACAATGAGCAGTTCTTC
cdr3_aa: CASSGSNSHNEQFF

d_call: NA
v_call: TRBV6-4
clone_size: NA
j_call: TRBJ2-1
cdr3_nt: TGTGCCAGCAGTGAGGGCAGCTACAATGAGCAGTTCTTC
cdr3_aa: CASSEGSYNEQFF

d_call: TRBD1
v_call: TRBV28
clone_size: NA
j_call: TRBJ2-7
cdr3_nt: TGTGCCAGCAGTTCTACAGGGGTTCGCTACGAGCAGTACTTC
cdr3_aa: CASSSTGVRYEQYF

d_call: TRBD2
v_call: TRBV6-1
clone_size: once
j_call: TRBJ2-3
cdr3_nt: TGTGCCAGCACTGGGACTAGAAGCACAGATACGCAGTATTTT
cdr3_aa: CASTGTRSTDTQYF

d_call: NA
v_call: TRBV19
clone_size: NA
j_call: TRBJ2-1
cdr3_nt: TGTGCCAGTAGTATACGGGGCGGGTACAATGAGCAGTTCTTC
cdr3_aa: CASSIRGGYNEQFF

d_call: NA
v_call: TRBV2
clone_size: NA
j_call: TRBJ1-2
cdr3_nt: TGTGCCGAGGGCTCCCGGCGCCCTAACTATGGCTACACCTTC
cdr3_aa: CAEGSRRPNYGYTF

d_call: NA
v_call: TRBV9
clone_size: NA
j_call: TRBJ1-4
cdr3_nt: TGTGCCAGCAGCCCAGGGGCGCGTCAGGAAAAACTGTTTTTT
cdr3_aa: CASSPGARQEKLFF

d_call: TRBD2
v_call: TRBV19
clone_size: NA
j_call: TRBJ2-1
cdr3_nt: TGTGCCACTGGGGGGGGAGGCCATGAGCAGTTCTTC
cdr3_aa: CATGGGGHEQFF

d_call: TRBD1
v_call: TRBV27
clone_size: NA
j_call: TRBJ2-1
cdr3_nt: TGTGCCAGCAGTTTCGACAGGGACCCCTACAATGAGCAGTTCTTC
cdr3_aa: CASSFDRDPYNEQFF